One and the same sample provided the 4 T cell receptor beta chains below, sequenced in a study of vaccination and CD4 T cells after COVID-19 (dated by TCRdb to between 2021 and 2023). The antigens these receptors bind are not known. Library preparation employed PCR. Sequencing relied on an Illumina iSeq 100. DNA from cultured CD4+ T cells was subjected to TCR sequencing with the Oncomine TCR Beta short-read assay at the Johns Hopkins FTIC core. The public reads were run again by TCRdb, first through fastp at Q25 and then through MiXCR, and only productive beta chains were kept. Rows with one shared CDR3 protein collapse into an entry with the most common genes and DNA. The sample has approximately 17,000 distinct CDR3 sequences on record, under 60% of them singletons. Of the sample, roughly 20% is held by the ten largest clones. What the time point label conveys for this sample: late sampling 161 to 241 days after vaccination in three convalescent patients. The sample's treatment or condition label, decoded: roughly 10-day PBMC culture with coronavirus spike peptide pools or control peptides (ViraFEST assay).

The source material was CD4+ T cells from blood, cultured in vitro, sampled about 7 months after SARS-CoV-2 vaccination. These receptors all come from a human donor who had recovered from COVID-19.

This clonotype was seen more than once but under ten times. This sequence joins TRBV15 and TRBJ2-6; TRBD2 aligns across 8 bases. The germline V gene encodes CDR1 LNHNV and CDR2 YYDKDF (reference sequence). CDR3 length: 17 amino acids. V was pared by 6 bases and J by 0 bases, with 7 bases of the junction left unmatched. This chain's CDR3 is CATSLYRGGSGANVLTF. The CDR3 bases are TGTGCCACCAGTTTGTATCGGGGGGGCTCTGGGGCCAACGTCCTGACTTTC.

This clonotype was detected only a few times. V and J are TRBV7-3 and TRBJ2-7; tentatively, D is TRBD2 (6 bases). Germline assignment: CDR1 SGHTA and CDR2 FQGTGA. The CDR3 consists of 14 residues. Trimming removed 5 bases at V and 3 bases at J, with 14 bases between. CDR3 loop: CASSPGRGNYEQYF. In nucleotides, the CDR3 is TGTGCCAGCAGCCCAGGGCGCGGGAACTACGAGCAGTACTTC.

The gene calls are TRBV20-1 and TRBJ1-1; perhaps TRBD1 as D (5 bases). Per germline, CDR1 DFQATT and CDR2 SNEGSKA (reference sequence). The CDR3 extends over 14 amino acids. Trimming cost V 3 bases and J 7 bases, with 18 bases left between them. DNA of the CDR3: TGCAGTGCTAGGGAGGGGCGGGGTGGAATTGAAGCTTTCTTT. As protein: CSAREGRGGIEAFF.

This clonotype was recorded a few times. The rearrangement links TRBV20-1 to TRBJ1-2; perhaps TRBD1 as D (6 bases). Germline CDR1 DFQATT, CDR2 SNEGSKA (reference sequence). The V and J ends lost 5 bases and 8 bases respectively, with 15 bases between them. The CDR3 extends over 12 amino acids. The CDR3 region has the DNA TGCAGTGCTGCCAGGGGAGAATTGGGCTACACCTTC. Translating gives CSAARGELGYTF.